Presented here are 13 T cell receptor beta chains from one specimen sequenced in a study of blood T cell repertoires in COVID-19. Measured with immunoSEQ multiplex PCR; TCRdb has only the in-frame clones, and not every one. The data show about 55,000 clones, approximately 85% seen once. The sequenced material came from peripheral blood. The source of these receptors is a human donor in a cohort sampled during active COVID-19.

This chain joins TRBV24-1 and TRBJ2-7; D is unclear. The CDR3 extends over 15 amino acids. V was clipped by 7 bases and J by 0 bases, with 15 bases between them. Germline V gene data show CDR1 as KGHDR and CDR2 as SFDVKD. The CDR3: CATRQQEESSYEQYF. The DNA of the CDR3 is TGTGCCACCAGACAACAAGAGGAAAGCTCCTACGAGCAGTACTTC.

V gene TRBV28 combines with J gene TRBJ2-3; TRBD1 matches 10 bases. There are 16 residues in the CDR3. Unmatched junction bases numbered 16, after V lost 10 bases and J lost 6 bases. Germline V gives CDR1 MDHEN, CDR2 SYDVKM. CDR3 DNA: TGTGCCACCCTAGGGACCGGGACAGGGGTATATGATACGCAGTATTTT. Translated: CATLGTGTGVYDTQYF.

The V gene is TRBV4-2, the J gene TRBJ2-2, with TRBD2 identical over 10 bases. This CDR3 is built from 16 residues. Germline-derived CDR1 and CDR2 are LGHNA and YNFKEQ. Unmatched junction bases numbered 10, after V lost 4 bases and J lost 8 bases. CDR3 bases: TGTGCCAGCAGCCCTCGGACTAGCGGACGGGATGGGGAGCTGTTTTTT. It is translated as CASSPRTSGRDGELFF.

The chain recombines TRBV29-1 with TRBJ1-5; 9 nucleotides align to TRBD1. The CDR3 covers 14 residues. Germline CDR1 SQVTM, CDR2 ANQGSEA. The ends lost 5 bases at V and 4 bases at J; junction bases unmatched: 6. DNA for the CDR3: TGCAGCGTTACCGGGACAGGGCCTAATCAGCCCCAGCATTTT. Translated, it gives CSVTGTGPNQPQHF.

The chain joins TRBV5-1 to TRBJ2-2; a possible D gene is TRBD2 (5 bases). Germline V gives CDR1 SGHRS, CDR2 YFSETQ. Trimming cost V 1 base and J 4 bases, with 17 bases left between them. The CDR3 spans 17 residues. CDR3 region: CASSLLPGSAITGELFF. The CDR3 bases are TGCGCCAGCAGCTTGTTGCCGGGATCAGCGATCACCGGGGAGCTGTTTTTT.

The genes are TRBV5-1 and TRBJ2-3; D gene uncertain. Trimming pared 2 bases from V and 6 bases from J, leaving 10 bases between. CDR3 size: 13 residues. Germline V gives CDR1 SGHRS, CDR2 YFSETQ. The CDR3 nucleotides are TGCGCCAGCAGCTTCTGGATGAGGGATACGCAGTATTTT. Translating it yields CASSFWMRDTQYF. The full variable domain, completed using reference TRBV5-1 and TRBJ2-3, is KAGVTQTPRYLIKTRGQQVTLSCSPISGHRSVSWYQQTPGQGLQFLFEYFSETQRNKGNFPGRFSGRQFSNSRSEMNVSTLELGDSALYLCASSFWMRDTQYFGPGTRLTVL.

The CDR3 is CASSENGGGSNEKLFF. The CDR3 DNA is TGTGCCAGCAGTGAAAATGGGGGGGGTTCTAATGAAAAACTGTTTTTT. The chain carries TRBV28 and TRBJ1-4, with D possibly being TRBD1 (5 bases). CDR3 size: 16 residues. Per the germline V gene, CDR1 is MDHEN and CDR2 is SYDVKM. The V and J ends lost 5 bases and 3 bases respectively, with 16 bases between them.

This chain joins TRBV7-6 and TRBJ1-5; D possibly corresponds to TRBD1 (5 bases). The CDR3 is made up of 15 amino acids. Germline V lookup: CDR1 SGHVS, CDR2 FNYEAQ. V shed 3 bases and J shed 1 base, with 10 bases lying between them. The CDR3 bases are TGTGCCAGCAGCTTGGGGGAGGGGAGCAATCAGCCCCAGCATTTT. Residues: CASSLGEGSNQPQHF.

The CDR3, as DNA: TGTGCCAGCAGCGTAGGAGGGGGTGGACTAGCGGCCGGGGAGCTGTTTTTT. Its protein product is CASSVGGGGLAAGELFF. The chain is built from TRBV9 and TRBJ2-2; 10 nucleotides align to TRBD2. Looked up from germline, CDR1 is SGDLS and CDR2 is YYNGEE. Trimming removed 0 bases from V and 6 bases from J; junction bases left unmatched: 8. The CDR3 runs to 17 residues.

The chain combines TRBV6-5 with TRBJ1-6; possible D gene TRBD1, 5 bases. Germline V gives CDR1 MNHEY, CDR2 SVGAGI. The CDR3 runs 16 residues. V was clipped by 2 bases and J by 11 bases, with 19 bases between them. The CDR3 nucleotides are TGTGCCAGCAGTTACCAACCGGGGGGTGTATATGCACCCCTCCACTTT. Translated: CASSYQPGGVYAPLHF.

The gene calls are TRBV28 and TRBJ1-2; 8 bases match TRBD1. CDR1 is MDHEN and CDR2 is SYDVKM in the germline V gene. The ends lost 6 bases at V and 4 bases at J; junction bases unmatched: 7. CDR3 size: 14 residues. The CDR3 loop is CASRYRGGGYGYTF. CDR3 in DNA: TGTGCCAGCAGGTACAGGGGGGGCGGCTATGGCTACACCTTC.

The chain combines TRBV7-9 with TRBJ2-5, with D unresolved. The V end was cut by 3 bases, the J end by 1 base, with 9 bases between. Germline CDR1 and CDR2: SEHNR and FQNEAQ (reference sequence). The length of the CDR3 is 14 residues. CDR3 sequence: CASSFLHSQETQYF. CDR3 nucleotides: TGTGCCAGCAGCTTCCTTCACAGCCAAGAGACCCAGTACTTC. The full variable domain, in which reference TRBV7-9 and TRBJ2-5 provide the parts outside the CDR3, is DTGVSQNPRHKITKRGQNVTFRCDPISEHNRLYWYRQTLGQGPEFLTYFQNEAQLEKSRLLSDRFSAERPKGSFSTLEIQRTEQGDSAMYLCASSFLHSQETQYFGPGTRLLVL.

The chain links TRBV10-3 to TRBJ2-7; D remains unclear. Germline CDR1 is ENHRY and CDR2 is SYGVKD. This CDR3 region has 10 residues. Trimming took off 10 bases at V and 7 bases at J, with 11 bases between the two ends. DNA for the CDR3: TGTGCCAACCCTAGTGGGGAGCAGTACTTC. This sequence encodes CANPSGEQYF.